A single T cell receptor (beta chain) is shown here with its context. The antigen is unknown. This sample was included in a study of CD8+ T cells in alopecia areata. Across the whole study: Treatment with tofacitinib (6 to 18 months) was followed by 6 months off drug. Study results and caveats: With one nonresponder, baseline CD8+ expansion's link to response remains uncertain. Normal scalp had lower clonality than lesional scalp, with alopecia totalis/universalis lesions showing this most strongly.

CDR3 length equals 14 residues. The junction had 13 bases not matched to a gene; V was cut back by 5 bases and J by 7 bases. Germline-derived CDR1 and CDR2 are SQVTM and ANQGSEA. Indicated treatment: oral pan-JAK inhibitor, 5-10 mg twice daily. Patients with alopecia areata provided lesional scalp punch biopsies as well as peripheral blood. Investigators isolated RNA and reverse transcribed it into cDNA to act as the sequencing template. Profiling relied on immunoSEQ multiplex PCR, and the TCRdb table lists in-frame clones only, not all of them. The table has roughly 40,000 clones, 55% to 75% seen once.

This material consisted of CD8+ T cells sorted from blood, taken at week 4, from a patient treated with tofacitinib. The chain employs TRBV29-1 and TRBJ1-2; 7 bases match TRBD1. The TCR was taken from a human donor with alopecia areata. CDR3 bases: TGCAGCGTTCGGAATGACAGGGCCCCCGGTGGCTACACCTTC. It specifies CSVRNDRAPGGYTF.